This T cell receptor beta chain was obtained from a study of T cells in Graves' hyperthyroidism and ophthalmopathy. V lost 10 bases, J lost 3 bases, and 9 bases lay in between. The CDR3 totals 11 residues. Germline CDR1 is SEHNR and CDR2 is FQNEAQ (reference sequence). The TCR beta CDR3 regions underwent amplification using RNA transcripts as the source. The HTBI primer set served for first-round RT-PCR of the TCR CDR3. TCRdb independently ran MiXCR on the multiplex PCR reads; one entry per CDR3 protein. The repertoire includes hundreds of thousands of distinct CDR3 sequences, more than 30% of them detected once, and approximately 10% sits in the top ten. Uncontrolled infections, other autoimmune diseases, pregnancy or lactation led to exclusion of patients.

The V call is TRBV7-9, the J call TRBJ2-5; no reliable D call. Material: blood. This clonotype was sampled from a man aged 18 to 29 with Graves' hyperthyroidism. The CDR3 protein is CATRSEETQYF. Written as DNA, the CDR3 is TGTGCCACCCGATCCGAAGAGACCCAGTACTTC.